The 10 T cell receptor beta chains below all came from one sample that was sequenced in a study of beta chain features in type 1 diabetes. General observations from the study: Researchers report that Type 1 diabetes patients had moderately but significantly shorter TCRB CDR3s across all four CD4+ subsets.

The antigens for these receptors are not known. The isolated RNA, all of it, was reverse transcribed, so expressed TCRB transcripts were what got sequenced. Clones were read by immunoSEQ multiplex PCR, and TCRdb kept only the in-frame ones, dropping some. The data contain 200,000 to 300,000 clones, about 11% of them singletons. Sequencing was carried out using naive CD4+ T cells from blood. These receptors were taken from a man in his thirties or forties with type 1 diabetes.

The chain employs TRBV15 and TRBJ2-2; the D is unclear. The CDR3 runs 14 residues. V shed 6 bases and J shed 0 bases, with 8 bases lying between them. CDR1 and CDR2 from the germline V gene are LNHNV and YYDKDF (reference sequence). The CDR3 coding sequence is TGTGCCACCAGAACCCCAGCGAACACCGGGGAGCTGTTTTTT. Translation: CATRTPANTGELFF.

The rearrangement joins TRBV29-1 to TRBJ1-4; 8 bases align to TRBD1. Germline loops: CDR1 SQVTM, CDR2 ANQGSEA. This CDR3 spans 14 amino acids. V shed 4 bases, J shed 7 bases, and the junction held 8 bases outside the gene matches. CDR3 DNA sequence: TGCAGCGTTGGGCGACAGGGGAGGACTGAAAAACTGTTTTTT. This gives the protein CSVGRQGRTEKLFF.

The chain recombines TRBV11-2 with TRBJ2-4; TRBD2 aligns across 8 bases. There are 15 residues in the CDR3. CDR1 is SGHAT, CDR2 FQNNGV, per germline. V dropped 4 bases and J dropped 3; count of bases not matched to a gene: 5. The CDR3 region is CASSSQSGGKNIQYF. For the CDR3, the DNA is TGTGCCAGCAGCTCACAGAGCGGGGGCAAAAACATTCAGTACTTC.

V is TRBV19 and J is TRBJ2-6; 8 nucleotides match TRBD1. This CDR3 spans 17 amino acids. V gave up 3 bases and J gave up 4 bases; unmatched junction bases: 8. Per the germline V gene, CDR1 is LNHDA and CDR2 is SQIVND (reference sequence). The CDR3 sequence is CASSIGPGGDGANVLTF. CDR3 sequence (DNA): TGTGCCAGTAGTATTGGGCCAGGGGGCGACGGGGCCAACGTCCTGACTTTC.

The rearrangement joins TRBV27 to TRBJ2-5; possibly TRBD1 for D (6 bases). Trimming left V 1 base short and J 4 bases short, with 10 bases between. Germline V gene sequence: CDR1 MNHEY, CDR2 SMNVEV (reference sequence). There are 14 residues in the CDR3. CDR3 region: CASSLWARGETQYF. The CDR3 DNA sequence: TGTGCCAGCAGTTTATGGGCCAGGGGAGAGACCCAGTACTTC.

The rearrangement uses TRBV5-4 and TRBJ2-7; D might be TRBD1 (5 bases). The CDR3 contains 15 residues. Trimming took off 0 bases at V and 4 bases at J, with 14 bases between the two ends. Germline assignment: CDR1 SGHNT and CDR2 YYREEE (reference sequence). The DNA of the CDR3 is TGTGCCAGCAGCTTGGGGCAGGGCTTATCTTACGAGCAGTACTTC. This codes for CASSLGQGLSYEQYF.

The chain is built from TRBV7-9 and TRBJ2-1, with D perhaps matching TRBD2 (5 bases). V was cut by 5 bases and J by 6 bases, with 20 bases left in between. The length of the CDR3 is 16 residues. Germline CDR1 is SEHNR and CDR2 is FQNEAQ (reference sequence). The chain's CDR3 is CASSARQGRVFNEQFF. The CDR3 bases are TGTGCCAGCAGCGCCCGACAAGGGCGGGTATTCAATGAGCAGTTCTTC.

This clone has a handful of counts. J is TRBJ2-1 and V is TRBV6-5; D not resolved. The germline V and J ends were trimmed by 9 bases and 4 bases, with 4 bases remaining between them. The CDR3 is 10 amino acids. The germline gives CDR1 MNHEY, CDR2 SVGAGI. The CDR3 spells CASMYNEQFF. The CDR3 coding sequence is TGTGCCAGTATGTACAATGAGCAGTTCTTC.

The sample holds a few counts of this clone. This rearrangement joins TRBV4-2 to TRBJ1-1; 7 positions agree with TRBD1. This CDR3 is 15 amino acids long. V lost 2 bases and J lost 0; bases outside the gene matches: 3. Germline assignment: CDR1 LGHNA and CDR2 YNFKEQ. The CDR3: CASSQPGQVNTEAFF. DNA for the CDR3: TGTGCCAGCAGCCAACCCGGACAGGTGAACACTGAAGCTTTCTTT.

This clone was seen only a few times. The chain is built from TRBV2 and TRBJ2-3; the D gene is possibly TRBD1 (6 bases). The germline V gene has CDR1 SNHLY and CDR2 FYNNEI. V lost 3 bases and J 7 bases, leaving 11 bases between the germline ends. This CDR3 contains 13 residues. CDR3 in amino acids: CASSEIQGYTQYF. The CDR3 DNA sequence: TGTGCCAGCAGTGAGATACAGGGTTATACGCAGTATTTT.